The 20 T cell receptor beta chains in this list originate from one sample, sequenced in a study of early T cells in non-severe SARS-CoV-2 infection. TCRdb recomputed calls from the 5' RACE reads with MiXCR, one row per CDR3 protein. The sample contains tens of thousands of distinct CDR3 sequences, 14% to 15% of which appear only once. The source material was whole blood. These receptors came from an adult who was a healthcare worker with PCR-confirmed SARS-CoV-2 infection or an uninfected control (not recorded which).

This clonotype was counted a few times. CDR3 in DNA: TGCAGTGCTAACCGTTACGATGAGCAGTTCTTC. As protein: CSANRYDEQFF. The V and J genes are TRBV20-1 and TRBJ2-1; D unclear. V was shortened by 4 bases and J by 8 bases, with 9 bases between the two germline ends. There are 11 residues in the CDR3. Germline CDR1 is DFQATT and CDR2 is SNEGSKA (reference sequence).

This clonotype was detected a few times. This rearrangement joins TRBV28 to TRBJ1-2, with D hard to call. This CDR3 comprises 11 residues. V shed 8 bases and J shed 8 bases, with 12 bases lying between them. From germline, CDR1 is MDHEN and CDR2 SYDVKM. The CDR3 DNA is TGTGCCAGCTCGGTGGGGTACGGCTACACCTTC. Encoded protein: CASSVGYGYTF.

The rearrangement joins TRBV9 to TRBJ1-2; 7 bases agree with TRBD1. The germline gives CDR1 SGDLS, CDR2 YYNGEE. The CDR3 sequence is 16 residues long. With 5 bases clipped from V and 5 bases from J, the junction kept 15 bases outside the gene matches. Written as DNA, the CDR3 is TGTGCCAGCAGACAAAACGACAGGGAAGTAGGGTATGGCTACACCTTC. Its translation is CASRQNDREVGYGYTF.

This rearrangement joins TRBV7-9 to TRBJ2-2, with D unresolved. Trimming cost V 5 bases and J 5 bases, with 6 bases left between them. The CDR3 length is 12 residues. Germline V gene data show CDR1 as SEHNR and CDR2 as FQNEAQ (reference sequence). The DNA of the CDR3 is TGTGCCAGCAGCCCAATTACCGGGGAGCTGTTTTTT. This sequence encodes CASSPITGELFF.

The CDR3 loop reads CSARPNRATTSYNEQFF. In DNA, the CDR3 is TGCAGTGCTAGACCTAACAGGGCAACTACCTCCTACAATGAGCAGTTCTTC. The chain couples TRBV20-1 to TRBJ2-1; D is possibly TRBD1 (6 bases). Trimming removed 2 bases from V and 0 bases from J, with 17 bases in between. The CDR3 length is 17 residues. The germline V gene has CDR1 DFQATT and CDR2 SNEGSKA (reference sequence).

In this sample, this clonotype turned up a few times. The chain links TRBV12-3 or TRBV12-4 to TRBJ1-1; D unclear. The V gene lost 4 bases and the J gene lost 5 bases, with 8 bases spanning the gap. The CDR3 spans 12 residues. The CDR3 is CASSSGRTEAFF. CDR3 DNA sequence: TGTGCCAGCAGTTCCGGCAGGACTGAAGCTTTCTTT.

V usage is TRBV28 and J usage is TRBJ2-7; 9 bases fit TRBD2. The CDR3 spans 16 residues. The trim removed 6 bases at V and 1 base at J, leaving 10 bases unmatched. CDR1 and CDR2 from the germline V gene are MDHEN and SYDVKM. This chain's CDR3 is CASRDNPAGGSYEQYF. The CDR3 DNA follows: TGTGCCAGCAGAGATAACCCAGCGGGAGGTTCCTACGAGCAGTACTTC.

This clonotype was seen more than once but under ten times. Because the CDR3's place on the DNA is in doubt, the DNA is left out and the CDR3 is given as listed by TCRdb. The chain recombines TRBV29-1 with TRBJ1-2. Ends included, the CDR3 has 8 residues. Germline CDR1 reads SQVTM; CDR2 reads ANQGSEA. CDR3 sequence: CSVGFGTF.

This clonotype was found a few times. The V and J genes are TRBV5-1 and TRBJ2-7; 11 bases agree with TRBD1. This CDR3 is built from 13 residues. Unmatched junction bases numbered 7, after V lost 7 bases and J lost 7 bases. Germline CDR1 and CDR2: SGHRS and YFSETQ. The CDR3 region is CASFGQGAGEQYF. Here the CDR3 DNA reads TGCGCCAGCTTTGGACAGGGGGCTGGAGAGCAGTACTTC. The whole variable domain, remainder taken from reference TRBV5-1 and TRBJ2-7, is KAGVTQTPRYLIKTRGQQVTLSCSPISGHRSVSWYQQTPGQGLQFLFEYFSETQRNKGNFPGRFSGRQFSNSRSEMNVSTLELGDSALYLCASFGQGAGEQYFGPGTRLTVT.

The gene calls are TRBV2 and TRBJ2-3; tentative D call: TRBD2 (6 bases). Germline-derived CDR1 and CDR2 are SNHLY and FYNNEI. CDR3 length: 12 residues. V was pared by 6 bases and J by 5 bases, with 9 bases between. The CDR3 nucleotides read TGTGCCAGCAGCGGGGACTTAGATACGCAGTATTTT. Translated, it gives CASSGDLDTQYF.

There are a few counts of this clonotype. The DNA of the CDR3 is TGTGCCAGCAGCGTAGGTGTAGCCGGGGAGCTGTTTTTT. This gives the protein CASSVGVAGELFF. The chain has TRBV9 and TRBJ2-2; no reliable D call. The germline gives CDR1 SGDLS, CDR2 YYNGEE. This CDR3 is 13 amino acids long. The V and J ends lost 0 bases and 6 bases respectively, with 6 bases between them.

This clonotype appeared many times. V and J are TRBV3-1 and TRBJ2-7; possibly TRBD2 for D (5 bases). The CDR3 is 13 amino acids. With 0 bases removed from V and 6 bases from J, the gap between germline ends came to 9 bases. Germline V CDR1 and CDR2: LGHDT, YNNKEL (reference sequence). The CDR3 sequence is CASSQDPGVEQYF. As DNA, the CDR3 is TGTGCCAGCAGCCAAGACCCCGGGGTCGAGCAGTACTTC.

This clonotype was picked up many times. The gene calls are TRBV27 and TRBJ2-6; D ambiguous. Trimming took off 8 bases at V and 1 base at J, with 9 bases between the two ends. The CDR3 totals 14 residues. Germline V gives CDR1 MNHEY, CDR2 SMNVEV (reference sequence). This CDR3 reads CASAEVSGANVLTF. CDR3 sequence (DNA): TGTGCCAGCGCGGAAGTTTCTGGGGCCAACGTCCTGACTTTC. Variable domain in full (rest from reference TRBV27 and TRBJ2-6): EAQVTQNPRYLITVTGKKLTVTCSQNMNHEYMSWYRQDPGLGLRQIYYSMNVEVTDKGDVPEGYKVSRKEKRNFPLILESPSPNQTSLYFCASAEVSGANVLTFGAGSRLTVL.

This clonotype appeared a few times. V and J are TRBV12-3 or TRBV12-4 and TRBJ2-2; possibly TRBD2 for D (6 bases). Trimming left V 7 bases short and J 3 bases short, with 15 bases between. The CDR3 spans 15 residues. The CDR3 here is CASNPSGSYTGELFF. CDR3 bases: TGTGCCAGCAACCCCTCCGGGAGCTACACCGGGGAGCTGTTTTTT.

This clonotype was seen a few times. The genes are TRBV2 and TRBJ2-3; TRBD1 agrees at 8 bases. Germline trimming cut 6 bases from V and 3 bases from J; bases unmatched to any gene: 11. CDR1 and CDR2 (germline): SNHLY, FYNNEI. CDR3 length equals 16 residues. The CDR3 is CASRKGRTGLTDTQYF. Here the CDR3 DNA reads TGTGCCAGCAGGAAAGGCCGGACAGGGTTGACAGATACGCAGTATTTT.

This clonotype was picked up a small number of times. V gene TRBV5-1 combines with J gene TRBJ1-2; perhaps TRBD1 as D (5 bases). CDR3 length equals 14 residues. V was clipped by 5 bases and J by 4 bases, with 15 bases between them. Germline loops: CDR1 SGHRS, CDR2 YFSETQ. The CDR3 region is CASRPGRRSYGYTF. The CDR3 DNA sequence: TGCGCCAGCAGGCCGGGACGGAGGTCCTATGGCTACACCTTC.

The chain uses TRBV18 and TRBJ2-1; TRBD1 matches 8 bases. The length of the CDR3 is 16 residues. Germline-derived CDR1 and CDR2 are KGHSH and LQKENI. The J segment lost 5 bases and the V segment lost 1 base, leaving 7 bases of the junction unmatched. The CDR3 bases are TGTGCCAGCTCACCACGAAGACAGGGGCGAAACAATGAGCAGTTCTTC. It specifies CASSPRRQGRNNEQFF.

V usage is TRBV12-3 or TRBV12-4 and J usage is TRBJ2-2; D is unclear. Trimming shortened V by 4 bases and J by 3 bases, and 6 bases separated the two germline ends. The CDR3 length is 13 residues. The CDR3 reads CASSSIHTGELFF. Here the CDR3 DNA reads TGTGCCAGCAGTTCCATCCACACCGGGGAGCTGTTTTTT.

This clonotype was recorded at least ten times. The rearrangement uses TRBV11-2 and TRBJ1-2, with a weak D call TRBD1 (6 bases). The CDR3 contains 14 residues. Germline CDR1 reads SGHAT; CDR2 reads FQNNGV. The germline V and J ends were trimmed by 4 bases and 5 bases, with 14 bases remaining between them. CDR3 region: CASSSPTGRYGYTF. The DNA for the CDR3 is TGTGCCAGCAGCTCCCCAACAGGGCGATATGGCTACACCTTC.

In nucleotides, the CDR3 is TGCAGTGCTAGATCGGAATATGAAGCTTTCTTT. The encoded protein is CSARSEYEAFF. The chain combines TRBV20-1 with TRBJ1-1; unclear D gene. The germline V gene encodes CDR1 DFQATT and CDR2 SNEGSKA (reference sequence). The length of the CDR3 is 11 residues. Trimming cost V 2 bases and J 7 bases, with 8 bases left between them.